This TCR beta chain derives from a study of cytomegalovirus exposure and HLA in healthy donors. Study results and caveats: The study listed 164 cytomegalovirus-associated TCR beta chains. Reportedly, a later analysis found an Asian-associated ancestry cluster had fewer N-insertions than the approximately 700-donor mean.

Sampled while nominally healthy, donors likely had unrecorded immune exposures. This PCR relied on a set of 60 Vbeta primers and 13 Jbeta primers. Measured with immunoSEQ multiplex PCR; TCRdb has only the in-frame clones, and not every one. This table has roughly 170,000 clones, 77% appearing once. For this clone: The antigen is undetermined.

The CDR3 is 13 amino acids. V lost 5 bases and J lost 6, with 10 bases in between. The germline gives CDR1 MRHNA, CDR2 SNTAGT. Sequenced input: PBMCs. The sequence came from a woman aged 25-40 years in good health and CMV-seropositive. J is TRBJ2-2 and V is TRBV6-4, with D unresolved. The CDR3 reads CASSLEAPGELFF. CDR3 DNA sequence: TGTGCCAGCAGTCTCGAGGCCCCCGGGGAGCTGTTTTTT.